The entry that follows covers one T cell receptor (beta chain) sequence. The protocol was immunoSEQ multiplex PCR, while the TCRdb copy is restricted to in-frame clones and leaves out a portion. The data hold some 370,000 clones, with around 89% observed a single time. These data are taken from a study of blood T cell repertoires in COVID-19. On the study more broadly: T cells, B-cell-depleted T cells, or PBMCs provided the cDNA or gDNA that served as material.

The length of the CDR3 is 16 residues. V lost 2 bases to trimming and J lost 2 bases; unmatched junction nucleotides: 7. Germline values: CDR1 KGHSH, CDR2 LQKENI. J is TRBJ2-3 and V is TRBV18; TRBD2 agrees at 7 bases. The specimen sequenced was peripheral blood. The TCR originated in a young man with active or convalescent COVID-19. The CDR3 spells CASSPVGGGLTDTQYF. CDR3 in DNA: TGTGCCAGCTCACCAGTAGGCGGGGGACTCACAGATACGCAGTATTTT.